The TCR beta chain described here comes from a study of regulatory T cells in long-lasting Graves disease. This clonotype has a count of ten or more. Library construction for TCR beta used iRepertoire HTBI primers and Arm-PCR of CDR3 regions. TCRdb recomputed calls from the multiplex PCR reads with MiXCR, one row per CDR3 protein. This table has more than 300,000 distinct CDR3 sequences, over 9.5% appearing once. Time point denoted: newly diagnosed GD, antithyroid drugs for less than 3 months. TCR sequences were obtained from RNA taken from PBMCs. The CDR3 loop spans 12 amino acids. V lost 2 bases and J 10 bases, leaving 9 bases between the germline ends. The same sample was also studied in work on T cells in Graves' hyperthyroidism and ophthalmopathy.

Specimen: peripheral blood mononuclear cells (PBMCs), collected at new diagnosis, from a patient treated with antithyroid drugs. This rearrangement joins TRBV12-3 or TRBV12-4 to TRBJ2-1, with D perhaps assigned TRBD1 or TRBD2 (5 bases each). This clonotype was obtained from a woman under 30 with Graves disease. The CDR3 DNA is TGTGCCAGCAGTTTACGGGGCTTAGAGCAGTTCTTC. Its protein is CASSLRGLEQFF.